This T cell receptor beta chain comes out of a study of shared clonotypes between healthy human individuals. Across the study: For every donor, three CD4 naive, three CD4 memory, two CD8 naive and one CD8 memory plates were used.

The study's findings and limits: The naive CD4 repertoires of a handful of donors were compared, and about 5% of clonotypes were shared. Generation probability values for non-shared clonotypes were lower than those for clonotypes shared by all four donors.

The germline V gene has CDR1 WNHNN and CDR2 SYGVQD (reference sequence). The CDR3 has 17 amino acids. V was clipped by 2 bases and J by 5 bases; unmatched bases: 9. About this clone itself: No antigen is known for it.

Libraries were prepared by immunoSEQ multiplex PCR; TCRdb keeps only in-frame clonotypes and omits some of them. The table lists some 1,400,000 clones, about 96% of them singletons. There were no recent acute infections or vaccinations among the donors, who were healthy HIV-negative adults. Input material: naive CD4+ T cells sorted from blood. Indicated subset: CD45RA+ positively selected. This chain connects TRBV10-1 to TRBJ2-1, with TRBD2 matching over 10 bases. The sequence was collected from a man aged 25-45 years in good health. CDR3 DNA sequence: TGCGCCAGCAGTGAGGCGGGATTAGCGGGAGGACACAATGAGCAGTTCTTC. Its translation: CASSEAGLAGGHNEQFF.